This T cell receptor beta chain was profiled in a study of blood T cell repertoires in COVID-19. Study at large: The United States, Italy and Spain were the sources of the acute and convalescent COVID-19 samples.

Germline lookup yields CDR1 SQVTM and CDR2 ANQGSEA. There are 15 residues in the CDR3. J lost 3 bases, V lost 7 bases, and 14 bases had no gene match. In the original analysis: Amplification of reference gene primers was used by the study to estimate nucleated cell counts. Method: immunoSEQ multiplex PCR; TCRdb's copy keeps in-frame clones and lacks some. That table gives V, J and clone size, and the DNA gave D and trimming. Among 200,000 to 250,000 clones listed, roughly 90% were seen once. This chain uses TRBV29-1 with TRBJ2-7; 8 bases are shared with TRBD2. Input material: peripheral blood. The source is a man aged 45-60 years with COVID-19, enrolled during active disease. CDR3 DNA: TGCAGCGCTGACGCGGGGGGAGGCTTAAGCTACGAGCAGTACTTC. Translating it yields CSADAGGGLSYEQYF.